One and the same sample provided the 10 T cell receptor beta chains below, sequenced in a study of PD-L1 blockade in urothelial cancer. The repertoire was sequenced with immunoSEQ multiplex PCR; TCRdb's copy has only in-frame clones and lacks some. The sample yields about 56,000 clones, over 75% seen once. Time point specified: pretreatment peripheral blood. The sample in question was PBMCs, obtained around atezolizumab (anti-PD-L1) treatment. These receptors all come from a man between 65 and 85 years old with urothelial cancer.

The rearrangement joins TRBV7-9 to TRBJ2-1; no clear D gene. Trimming removed 2 bases at V and 8 bases at J, with 10 bases between. The CDR3 is made up of 13 amino acids. Germline V CDR1 and CDR2: SEHNR, FQNEAQ (reference sequence). This CDR3 reads CASSLPEIYEQFF. CDR3 DNA: TGTGCCAGCAGCTTACCAGAAATTTATGAGCAGTTCTTC.

The V and J genes are TRBV11-2 and TRBJ2-2; D might be TRBD1 (6 bases). The CDR3 is 15 residues long. Per germline, CDR1 SGHAT and CDR2 FQNNGV. Trimming pared 4 bases from V and 6 bases from J, leaving 15 bases between. Here the CDR3 reads CASSSPNRASGELFF. The CDR3 nucleotides are TGTGCCAGCAGCTCACCGAACAGGGCTTCCGGGGAGCTGTTTTTT. Using reference TRBV11-2 and TRBJ2-2 for the parts outside the CDR3, the full variable domain is EAGVAQSPRYKIIEKRQSVAFWCNPISGHATLYWYQQILGQGPKLLIQFQNNGVVDDSQLPKDRFSAERLKGVDSTLKIQPAKLEDSAVYLCASSSPNRASGELFFGEGSRLTVL.

CDR3 in DNA: TGCGCCAGCAGCCTCGTCGGGCTGGGGGGGGCCCAGTACTTC. It encodes CASSLVGLGGAQYF. This chain connects TRBV5-1 to TRBJ2-5; TRBD2 matches 7 bases. This CDR3 has 14 residues. CDR1 is SGHRS and CDR2 is YFSETQ in the germline V gene. V dropped 4 bases and J dropped 9; count of bases not matched to a gene: 12. Based on the CDR3 plus reference TRBV5-1 and TRBJ2-5, the full variable domain is KAGVTQTPRYLIKTRGQQVTLSCSPISGHRSVSWYQQTPGQGLQFLFEYFSETQRNKGNFPGRFSGRQFSNSRSEMNVSTLELGDSALYLCASSLVGLGGAQYFGPGTRLLVL.

The chain employs TRBV13 and TRBJ2-5; weak D call: TRBD1 (6 bases). The V end was cut by 8 bases, the J end by 0 bases, with 13 bases between. Germline values: CDR1 PRHDT, CDR2 FYEKMQ (reference sequence). This CDR3 has 14 residues. CDR3 sequence (DNA): TGTGCCAGCGGCCATTACAGGGACCAAGAGACCCAGTACTTC. This encodes CASGHYRDQETQYF.

The rearrangement uses TRBV9 and TRBJ1-3; D uncertain. This CDR3 region has 17 residues. Trimming removed 3 bases at V and 3 bases at J, with 19 bases between. Germline V lookup: CDR1 SGDLS, CDR2 YYNGEE. The CDR3 spells CASSGPDSGSGGNTIYF. DNA for the CDR3: TGTGCCAGCAGCGGCCCGGATTCCGGGAGTGGTGGAAACACCATATATTTT.

Only one count was recorded for this clone. The chain recombines TRBV7-2 with TRBJ2-7, with a possible D match to TRBD2 (6 bases). Per germline, CDR1 SGHTA and CDR2 FQGNSA. This CDR3 spans 19 amino acids. The germline V and J ends were trimmed by 1 base and 6 bases, with 28 bases remaining between them. The CDR3 bases are TGTGCCAGCAGCTTAGGGGATGGGTTCTGGGGGAGGACGGGGAGCGAGCAGTACTTC. Translation gives CASSLGDGFWGRTGSEQYF.

The chain joins TRBV11-1 to TRBJ2-7; D is ambiguous. The CDR3 is 14 amino acids. Trimming shortened V by 1 base and J by 0 bases, and 7 bases separated the two germline ends. CDR1 is SGHAT and CDR2 is FQDESV in the germline V gene (reference sequence). CDR3 region: CASSLGSSSYEQYF. The DNA for the CDR3 is TGTGCCAGCAGCTTAGGTTCTAGCTCCTACGAGCAGTACTTC.

This chain links TRBV11-2 with TRBJ2-7, with 8 bases aligning to TRBD1. V dropped 4 bases and J dropped 6; count of bases not matched to a gene: 11. Germline CDR1 is SGHAT and CDR2 is FQNNGV. The CDR3 length is 15 residues. The CDR3 coding sequence is TGTGCCAGCAGCTCGATTGGGCAGGGGGCTCGCGAGCAGTACTTC. Its translation: CASSSIGQGAREQYF. Full variable domain (rest looked up from reference TRBV11-2 and TRBJ2-7): EAGVAQSPRYKIIEKRQSVAFWCNPISGHATLYWYQQILGQGPKLLIQFQNNGVVDDSQLPKDRFSAERLKGVDSTLKIQPAKLEDSAVYLCASSSIGQGAREQYFGPGTRLTVT.

This clone has just a few counts. The rearrangement links TRBV27 to TRBJ1-1; D ambiguous. Germline V gives CDR1 MNHEY, CDR2 SMNVEV (reference sequence). The length of the CDR3 is 13 residues. Deletions cut 8 bases from V and 5 bases from J, with 15 bases between. CDR3 loop: CASSPGVGTEAFF. CDR3 sequence (DNA): TGTGCCAGCTCCCCCGGGGTGGGGACTGAAGCTTTCTTT.

The J gene is TRBJ2-5, the V gene TRBV19; D might be TRBD1 (5 bases). CDR1 and CDR2 (germline): LNHDA, SQIVND (reference sequence). There are 13 residues in the CDR3. The V gene lost 5 bases and the J gene lost 3 bases, with 10 bases spanning the gap. DNA of the CDR3: TGTGCCAGTAGTCCAGGGATCAAAGAGACCCAGTACTTC. Protein: CASSPGIKETQYF.